This TCR beta chain came from a study of cytomegalovirus exposure and HLA in healthy donors. Study results and limitations: Per a prior analysis, the majority of TCR beta V segments were productive roughly 87% or roughly 30% of the time. Available immune exposure information covered CMV serostatus only. In a later analysis, V- and J-gene trimming of beta chains associated with a DCLRE1C missense variant, replicated independently.

Germline V gives CDR1 SEHNR, CDR2 FQNEAQ (reference sequence). Unmatched junction bases numbered 5, after V lost 5 bases and J lost 2 bases. This CDR3 comprises 14 residues. Both 60 Vbeta primers and 13 Jbeta primers went into the PCR. Clones were read by immunoSEQ multiplex PCR, and TCRdb kept only the in-frame ones, dropping some. The sample holds 230,000 or so clones, about 93% seen once. This clone was seen a single time. Its target is not known. J is TRBJ2-5 and V is TRBV7-9; 7 bases fit TRBD2. Sample: PBMCs. The sequence derives from a girl aged 2-10 years in good health and CMV-seronegative. CDR3 region: CASSKSGNQETQYF. CDR3 DNA: TGTGCCAGCAGCAAAAGCGGGAATCAAGAGACCCAGTACTTC.